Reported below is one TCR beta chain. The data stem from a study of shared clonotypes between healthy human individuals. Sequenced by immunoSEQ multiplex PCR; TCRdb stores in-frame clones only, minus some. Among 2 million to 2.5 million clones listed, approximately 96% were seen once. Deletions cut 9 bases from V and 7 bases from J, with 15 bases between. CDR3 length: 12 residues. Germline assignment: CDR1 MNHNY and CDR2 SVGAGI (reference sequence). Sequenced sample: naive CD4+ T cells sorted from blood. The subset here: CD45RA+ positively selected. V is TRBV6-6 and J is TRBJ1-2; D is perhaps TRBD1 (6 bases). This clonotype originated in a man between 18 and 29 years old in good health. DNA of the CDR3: TGTGCCAGTCTTTGGGGGCGAGTTGGCTACACCTTC. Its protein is CASLWGRVGYTF.